The source of this TCR beta chain is a study of blood T cell repertoires in COVID-19. Authors' analysis steps: Amplification of reference gene primers provided the estimated nucleated cell counts. This table comes from immunoSEQ multiplex PCR, and its TCRdb copy is limited to in-frame clones, with some not included. For V, J and clone size, that table is used; D and trimming come from the DNA. The table has 100,000 to 120,000 clones, 72% seen once; the top ten hold around 7.3%. V was pared by 1 base and J by 5 bases, with 7 bases of the junction left unmatched. The V gene's germline CDR1 is LGHNA and CDR2 YNFKEQ. The CDR3 extends over 17 amino acids.

The TCR originated in a woman between 55 and 75 years old with acute or convalescent COVID-19. The chain combines TRBV4-2 with TRBJ2-5; 13 nucleotides align to TRBD2. Sequenced: peripheral blood. The CDR3 nucleotides read TGTGCCAGCAGCCAAGGCGGGACTAGCGGGGTTCGGGAGACCCAGTACTTC. Its translation: CASSQGGTSGVRETQYF.